The 27 T cell receptor beta chains below come from one sample, sequenced in a study of persistence of HIV-infected CD4 T cells. Cells were stimulated with CMV-infected fibroblast lysates at 10 ug/mL. CD40L/CD69 double-negative CD45RO-high memory CD4+ T cells were collected. No antigen is known for these receptors. The immunoSEQ assay was version 4, run in survey mode. Clones were read by immunoSEQ multiplex PCR, and TCRdb kept only the in-frame ones, dropping some. The data hold approximately 35,000 clones, with 65% to 90% observed a single time. This sample comprised CD4+ T cells sorted from PBMCs after 18-hour stimulation, obtained from a patient who received antiretroviral therapy. The origin of the receptors is an adult man with HIV who was CMV-seropositive.

This CDR3 is CASSLRDSRYSTEAFF. CDR3 sequence (DNA): TGTGCCAGCAGTTTAAGGGACAGTCGGTATTCCACTGAAGCTTTCTTT. The genes are TRBV27 and TRBJ1-1; 7 nucleotides align to TRBD1. There are 16 residues in the CDR3. CDR1 and CDR2 (germline): MNHEY, SMNVEV (reference sequence). V lost 2 bases to trimming and J lost 4 bases; unmatched junction nucleotides: 10.

The J gene is TRBJ1-1, the V gene TRBV18; possibly TRBD1 for D (5 bases). The CDR3 runs to 14 residues. CDR1 KGHSH and CDR2 LQKENI come from the germline V gene. Trimming stripped 8 bases from V and 0 bases from J, with 13 bases between. CDR3 sequence reads: CASLSGRVNTEAFF. Here the CDR3 DNA reads TGTGCCAGCCTCTCAGGGCGGGTGAACACTGAAGCTTTCTTT. The whole variable domain, remainder taken from reference TRBV18 and TRBJ1-1, is NAGVMQNPRHLVRRRGQEARLRCSPMKGHSHVYWYRQLPEEGLKFMVYLQKENIIDESGMPKERFSAEFPKEGPSILRIQQVVRGDSAAYFCASLSGRVNTEAFFGQGTRLTVV.

In this sample, this clone turned up once. The genes are TRBV5-6 and TRBJ2-2; 11 bases fit TRBD2. In germline, CDR1 is SGHDT, CDR2 YYEEEE. After removal of 0 bases from V and 6 bases from J, the junction contained 4 bases not matched to a gene. There are 16 residues in the CDR3. In DNA form, the CDR3 reads TGTGCCAGCAGCTTGGGACTAGCGGGGAATTCCGGGGAGCTGTTTTTT. Amino acids: CASSLGLAGNSGELFF.

J is TRBJ1-2 and V is TRBV6-5; TRBD1 matches at 7 bases. CDR3 size: 13 residues. J was trimmed by 5 bases and V by 7 bases; bases with no gene match: 7. Germline V gives CDR1 MNHEY, CDR2 SVGAGI. CDR3 in amino acids: CASTPRQGYGYTF. The CDR3 bases are TGTGCCAGCACCCCCAGACAGGGTTATGGCTACACCTTC.

This clone is deemed medium-sized. The chain carries TRBV2 and TRBJ1-4; D unresolved. The CDR3 covers 14 residues. Germline V gene data show CDR1 as SNHLY and CDR2 as FYNNEI. V dropped 8 bases and J dropped 8 bases, with 18 bases sitting between them. CDR3 DNA: TGTGCCAGCGGATCCGGGCCCGTAGGGGAAAAACTGTTTTTT. It codes for CASGSGPVGEKLFF.

This sequence joins TRBV5-1 and TRBJ1-1; 7 bases agree with TRBD1. Germline V gene data show CDR1 as SGHRS and CDR2 as YFSETQ. The CDR3 is 14 residues long. J was trimmed by 7 bases and V by 1 base; bases with no gene match: 7. CDR3 sequence: CASSLIGGKGEAFF. DNA of the CDR3: TGCGCCAGCAGCTTGATAGGGGGCAAAGGTGAAGCTTTCTTT.

The chain has TRBV7-3 and TRBJ2-3, with a tentative D call TRBD1 (6 bases). Germline assignment: CDR1 SGHTA and CDR2 FQGTGA. The CDR3 contains 15 residues. Between the trimmed V and J ends, which lost 5 bases and 0 bases, there was a span of 12 bases. The CDR3 loop is CASSPQGQSTDTQYF. The CDR3 bases are TGTGCCAGCAGCCCACAGGGACAAAGCACAGATACGCAGTATTTT. Full variable domain (rest looked up from reference TRBV7-3 and TRBJ2-3): GAGVSQTPSNKVTEKGKYVELRCDPISGHTALYWYRQSLGQGPEFLIYFQGTGAADDSGLPNDRFFAVRPEGSVSTLKIQRTERGDSAVYLCASSPQGQSTDTQYFGPGTRLTVL.

V usage is TRBV7-8 and J usage is TRBJ2-2; D may be TRBD2 (5 bases). The germline gives CDR1 SGHVS, CDR2 FQNEAQ. The CDR3 extends over 15 amino acids. The V and J ends lost 5 bases and 2 bases respectively, with 12 bases between them. The CDR3 DNA follows: TGTGCCAGCAGCGGGAGCGGACCCAACACCGGGGAGCTGTTTTTT. Translated, it gives CASSGSGPNTGELFF.

V gene TRBV7-6 combines with J gene TRBJ2-1; 13 bases line up with TRBD2. The germline V gene has CDR1 SGHVS and CDR2 FNYEAQ. The ends lost 2 bases at V and 10 bases at J; junction bases unmatched: 2. The CDR3 is 14 amino acids. The CDR3 reads CASSLQTSGGEQFF. In DNA, the CDR3 is TGTGCCAGCAGCTTACAGACTAGCGGGGGGGAGCAGTTCTTC.

This clone has more than one count but fewer than ten. This chain links TRBV7-6 with TRBJ1-2, with D perhaps TRBD1 (5 bases). CDR3 size: 13 residues. Between the trimmed V and J ends, which lost 5 bases and 1 base, there was a span of 8 bases. Per the germline V gene, CDR1 is SGHVS and CDR2 is FNYEAQ. CDR3 region: CASSPQGNYGYTF. The CDR3 region has the DNA TGTGCCAGCAGCCCTCAGGGTAACTATGGCTACACCTTC.

The rearrangement joins TRBV4-3 to TRBJ2-1; D is perhaps TRBD1 or TRBD2 (5 bases each). V was shortened by 4 bases and J by 7 bases, with 14 bases between the two germline ends. The CDR3 loop spans 14 amino acids. Germline V gives CDR1 LGHNA, CDR2 YSLEER. CDR3 region: CASSLGTRGNEQFF. In DNA form, the CDR3 reads TGCGCCAGCAGCCTCGGGACCCGCGGGAATGAGCAGTTCTTC.

The chain is built from TRBV14 and TRBJ1-2; D ambiguous. CDR3 length: 13 residues. Trimming shortened V by 1 base and J by 4 bases, and 7 bases separated the two germline ends. Germline assignment: CDR1 SGHDN and CDR2 FVKESK. The CDR3 is CASSQGTFYGYTF. CDR3 DNA sequence: TGTGCCAGCAGCCAAGGGACCTTCTATGGCTACACCTTC.

This clone appeared once. This rearrangement joins TRBV20-1 to TRBJ1-1, with D possibly being TRBD1 (5 bases). The CDR3 runs to 15 residues. CDR1 and CDR2 from the germline V gene are DFQATT and SNEGSKA (reference sequence). V lost 3 bases and J 6 bases, leaving 20 bases between the germline ends. The CDR3, as DNA: TGCAGTGCTAGTGATGCAGGGAGGGGAAGATCTGAAGCTTTCTTT. This sequence encodes CSASDAGRGRSEAFF.

The V and J genes are TRBV29-1 and TRBJ1-5; TRBD1 matches at 8 bases. Per germline, CDR1 SQVTM and CDR2 ANQGSEA. There are 14 residues in the CDR3. J gave up 2 bases and V 4 bases, and 4 bases lay outside the gene matches. The CDR3 is CSVGQGAGNQPQHF. In nucleotides, the CDR3 is TGCAGCGTTGGCCAGGGGGCGGGCAATCAGCCCCAGCATTTT.

As to this clone: A junction end diverges from the germline sequence, so it may reflect a read error. This same CDR3 is encoded by further DNA sequences in the sample. The chain has TRBV6-2 or TRBV6-3 and TRBJ2-7; D tentatively fits TRBD1 or TRBD2 (6 bases each). Germline CDR1 and CDR2: MNHEY and SVGEGT. The CDR3 totals 17 residues. CDR3 protein: CASSYIPRSGARNEQYF. CDR3 coding DNA: TGTGCCAGCAGTTACATCCCTCGATCGGGGGCGCGTAACGAGCAGTATTTC.

The chain is built from TRBV7-2 and TRBJ1-1; no clear D. Germline V gene data show CDR1 as SGHTA and CDR2 as FQGNSA. The CDR3 is made up of 13 amino acids. Between the trimmed V and J ends, which lost 1 base and 8 bases, there was a span of 11 bases. The CDR3 region is CASSLDYRLEAFF. DNA for the CDR3: TGTGCCAGCAGCTTAGATTATCGCCTGGAAGCTTTCTTT.

The rearrangement uses TRBV5-5 and TRBJ2-1; TRBD1 matches 7 bases. The CDR3 consists of 15 residues. The trim removed 3 bases at V and 3 bases at J, leaving 6 bases unmatched. CDR1 is SGHKS and CDR2 is YYEKEE in the germline V gene (reference sequence). The CDR3 loop reads CASSSGTVGYNEQFF. In nucleotides, the CDR3 is TGTGCCAGCAGCTCGGGGACAGTCGGCTACAATGAGCAGTTCTTC.

The chain carries TRBV9 and TRBJ2-2; 7 positions match TRBD1. The end of the DNA is better explained by TRBJ1-3, so the J call may be wrong. Per germline, CDR1 SGDLS and CDR2 YYNGEE. This CDR3 contains 15 residues. The CDR3 spells CASSVSTGTGNTIYF. The DNA for the CDR3 is TGTGCCAGCAGCGTCTCGACAGGGACTGGAAACACCATATATTTT.

The chain employs TRBV30 and TRBJ1-6; TRBD1 matches at 9 bases. The V gene's germline CDR1 is GTSNPN and CDR2 SVGIG (reference sequence). The CDR3 loop spans 14 amino acids. V trimming: 5 bases; J trimming: 7 bases; junction bases outside the gene matches: 6. The CDR3 bases are TGTGCCTGGCGACAGGGGGTCGACAATTCACCCCTCCACTTT. It yields the protein CAWRQGVDNSPLHF.

V is TRBV10-3 and J is TRBJ2-3, with D perhaps matching TRBD1 or TRBD2 (5 bases each). Trimming removed 0 bases from V and 1 base from J, with 5 bases in between. Germline V lookup: CDR1 ENHRY, CDR2 SYGVKD. This CDR3 comprises 14 residues. CDR3 loop: CAISESGGTDTQYF. The CDR3 DNA sequence: TGTGCCATCAGTGAGTCGGGGGGCACAGATACGCAGTATTTT.

V and J are TRBV7-9 and TRBJ2-5; D might be TRBD2 (6 bases). CDR1 is SEHNR, CDR2 FQNEAQ, per germline (reference sequence). V lost 5 bases to trimming and J lost 2 bases, with 18 bases between them. The CDR3 has 16 residues. DNA of the CDR3: TGTGCCAGCAGCCCGGCGTCGGGGGACCTACAAGAGACCCAGTACTTC. Its translation is CASSPASGDLQETQYF.

CDR3 sequence: CASSDRTSGGAGQFF. The CDR3 DNA sequence: TGTGCCAGCAGTGATCGGACTAGCGGGGGGGCGGGTCAGTTCTTC. The chain combines TRBV2 with TRBJ2-1, with 15 bases identical to TRBD2. Germline V gene sequence: CDR1 SNHLY, CDR2 FYNNEI. Unmatched junction bases numbered 7, after V lost 3 bases and J lost 13 bases. The CDR3 totals 15 residues.

The chain employs TRBV10-3 and TRBJ1-1; D remains unclear. CDR1 is ENHRY and CDR2 is SYGVKD in the germline V gene. The length of the CDR3 is 13 residues. V was shortened by 6 bases and J by 1 base, with 9 bases between the two germline ends. The chain's CDR3 is CAIRLGRNTEAFF. The CDR3 DNA sequence: TGTGCCATCAGACTCGGGCGGAACACTGAAGCTTTCTTT.

The CDR3 spells CASSRDSNTGELFF. CDR3 in DNA: TGTGCCAGCAGTAGAGATTCGAACACCGGGGAGCTGTTTTTT. The genes are TRBV7-2 and TRBJ2-2; D not certain. The V and J ends lost 6 bases and 0 bases respectively, with 8 bases between them. The CDR3 spans 14 residues. CDR1 and CDR2 (germline): SGHTA, FQGNSA.

The gene calls are TRBV13 and TRBJ1-6; D perhaps matches TRBD1 (6 bases). The length of the CDR3 is 15 residues. CDR1 PRHDT and CDR2 FYEKMQ come from the germline V gene (reference sequence). The V gene lost 1 base and the J gene lost 7 bases, with 11 bases spanning the gap. For the CDR3, the DNA is TGTGCCAGCAGCTTAGACAGGGCGGGCAATTCACCCCTCCACTTT. Protein sequence: CASSLDRAGNSPLHF.

The rearrangement joins TRBV27 to TRBJ2-7, with 9 bases lining up with TRBD2. Germline CDR1 and CDR2: MNHEY and SMNVEV (reference sequence). Losses at the gene ends were 6 bases for V and 3 bases for J; bases not matched to a gene: 9. CDR3 length equals 15 residues. CDR3 nucleotides: TGTGCCAGCAGGTCTTTCGGGCGGGGGGGCTACGAGCAGTACTTC. Translating it yields CASRSFGRGGYEQYF.

V and J are TRBV27 and TRBJ1-6; maybe TRBD1 (5 bases). With 4 bases removed from V and 10 bases from J, the gap between germline ends came to 11 bases. CDR3 length: 13 amino acids. The V gene's germline CDR1 is MNHEY and CDR2 SMNVEV (reference sequence). The chain's CDR3 is CASSSGGRSPLHF. Here the CDR3 DNA reads TGTGCCAGCAGTTCGGGGGGAAGGTCACCCCTCCACTTT.